The rows below give T cell receptor beta chains drawn from one sample of a study of blood T cell repertoires in COVID-19. Libraries were prepared by immunoSEQ multiplex PCR; TCRdb keeps only in-frame clonotypes and omits some of them. The table has 40,000 to 50,000 clones, about 85% seen once. The sequenced sample was peripheral blood. The receptors here all came from a man aged 35 to 55 with active COVID-19. Both conserved end residues are part of each CDR3. A D gene is named only where the DNA matches it firmly. Clone size, where shown, is once, few, many, or a class for clones that have expanded.

V gene,J gene,D gene,clone size,CDR3 DNA,CDR3 protein
TRBV9,TRBJ2-2,TRBD1,.,TGTGCCAGCAGCGCCCGGGACAGGGTCAACACCGGGGAGCTGTTTTTT,CASSARDRVNTGELFF
TRBV2,TRBJ2-3,.,.,TGTGCCAGCAGGCGGTACTCCCTTACAGATACGCAGTATTTT,CASRRYSLTDTQYF
TRBV28,TRBJ2-7,.,.,TGTGCCAGCAGTTCCGGGACACAGCAGTACTTC,CASSSGTQQYF
TRBV9,TRBJ2-1,.,once,TGTGCCAGCAGCCCGAGAGGGGGAGGGACTTCCAGCTCCTACAATGAGCAGTTCTTC,CASSPRGGGTSSSYNEQFF
TRBV6-5,TRBJ2-5,TRBD2,.,TGTGCCAGCAGTTATAGCGCGGGAGAAGAGACCCAGTACTTC,CASSYSAGEETQYF
TRBV13,TRBJ2-3,TRBD1,.,TGTGCCAGCAGCTCCCTCCTTCGCTACCAGACAGGGGACCCAGATACGCAGTATTTT,CASSSLLRYQTGDPDTQYF
TRBV2,TRBJ1-2,TRBD1,.,TGTGCCAGCAGCTGGACAGGACCCTATGGCTACACCTTC,CASSWTGPYGYTF
TRBV7-9,TRBJ1-2,.,.,TGTGCCAGCAGCTTTACGAGATATGGCTACACCTTC,CASSFTRYGYTF
TRBV28,TRBJ2-7,TRBD2,.,TGTGCCAGCAGTTATGCTCTAGCGGGAGGCTACGAGCAGTACTTC,CASSYALAGGYEQYF
TRBV11-2,TRBJ2-1,TRBD2,.,TGTGCCAGCAGCCCGGCCCAGCGGGGCGGTTACAATGAGCAGTTCTTC,CASSPAQRGGYNEQFF
TRBV7-6,TRBJ2-2,TRBD1,.,TGTGCCAGCAGCCCACCCGGGAAGGGACAGGGACGAACCGGGGAGCTGTTTTTT,CASSPPGKGQGRTGELFF
TRBV5-1,TRBJ2-5,.,.,TGCGCCAGCAGCTTGGGGCAGGGCTTAGAGACCCAGTACTTC,CASSLGQGLETQYF
TRBV7-9,TRBJ2-1,.,.,TGTGCCAGCAGCTTAGTGAGTAGAAGCAATGAGCAGTTCTTC,CASSLVSRSNEQFF
TRBV5-1,TRBJ2-3,.,few,TGCGCCAGCAGCTTGGGGGCCCAGGGCACAGATACGCAGTATTTT,CASSLGAQGTDTQYF
TRBV5-1,TRBJ1-1,.,.,TGCGCCAGCAGCTTGGCCCCCGAGGGTATCACTGAAGCTTTCTTT,CASSLAPEGITEAFF
TRBV20-1,TRBJ2-1,TRBD2,.,TGCAGTGCTAGTAAGGTCGCGACTAGCGCCGACAATGAGCAGTTCTTC,CSASKVATSADNEQFF
TRBV3-1/TRBV3-2,TRBJ1-1,TRBD1,.,TGTGCCAGCAGCCCGGGACAGGGGGCAGTAACTGAAGCTTTCTTT,CASSPGQGAVTEAFF
TRBV28,TRBJ1-1,.,.,TGTGCCAGCAGCCCCACTGGGGGGGCCGGGTACACTGAAGCTTTCTTT,CASSPTGGAGYTEAFF
TRBV11-3,TRBJ2-1,TRBD2,.,TGTGCCAGCAGCCTTCGAGGGACTAGCGGTCCGATGGGCGATGAGCAGTTCTTC,CASSLRGTSGPMGDEQFF
TRBV19,TRBJ1-2,.,once,TGTGCCAGTAGCCTTCTGGGGAGGGCTAACTATGGCTACACCTTC,CASSLLGRANYGYTF
TRBV6-5,TRBJ1-1,.,.,TGTGCCAGCAGGGCCCTTAACACTGAAGCTTTCTTT,CASRALNTEAFF
TRBV12-3/TRBV12-4,TRBJ1-1,.,.,TGTGCCAGCAGTTTAGAGGGAGGGACTGAAGCTTTCTTT,CASSLEGGTEAFF
TRBV9,TRBJ2-7,TRBD2,.,TGTGCCAGCAGCCCCAGCGGGAATAGCGGGATCTACGAGCAGTACTTC,CASSPSGNSGIYEQYF
TRBV27,TRBJ2-7,TRBD1,once,TGTGCCAGCAGGCGTAGTGGGCAGGGGGAGTACGAGCAGTACTTC,CASRRSGQGEYEQYF
TRBV21-1,TRBJ2-2,.,.,TGTGCCAGCAGCTACCAGAGGGCGAACACCGGGGAGCTGTTTTTT,CASSYQRANTGELFF
TRBV4-1,TRBJ2-1,TRBD2,.,TGCGCCAGCAGCCAAGATATAGGGACTAGGGGGTCGAATGAGCAGTTCTTC,CASSQDIGTRGSNEQFF
TRBV15,TRBJ2-1,TRBD1,.,TGTGCCACCAGCAGAACGCGGGGACAGGGGGTCGATGAGCAGTTCTTC,CATSRTRGQGVDEQFF
TRBV28,TRBJ2-1,TRBD2,.,TGTGCCAGCAGCCGACTAGCGGGAGGCCGAATGGTCTTC,CASSRLAGGRMVF
TRBV7-9,TRBJ2-3,TRBD1,.,TGTGCCAGCAGCGAGACAGGGAGCACAGATACGCAGTATTTT,CASSETGSTDTQYF
TRBV6-5,TRBJ2-7,.,.,TGTGCCAGCAAGGGGTTCTTCTACGAGCAGTACTTC,CASKGFFYEQYF
TRBV12-3/TRBV12-4,TRBJ1-2,.,.,TGTGCCAGCAGTACCTCGAGAACCCATGGCTACACCTTC,CASSTSRTHGYTF
TRBV19,TRBJ2-3,TRBD2,.,TGTGCCAGTAGTCGACTAGCGGGAAACGTATTAACTAGCACAGATACGCAGTATTTT,CASSRLAGNVLTSTDTQYF
TRBV12-5,TRBJ2-1,TRBD1,.,TGTGCTAGTGGTTTTTGGCGACGGGACAGATTGTACGACACCTCCTACAATGAGCAGTTCTTC,CASGFWRRDRLYDTSYNEQFF
TRBV28,TRBJ2-6,TRBD1,.,TGTGCCAGCAGTTACGGGACAGGGTTTTATGGGGCCAACGTCCTGACTTTC,CASSYGTGFYGANVLTF
TRBV6-4,TRBJ1-1,.,.,TGTGCCAGCGACGCACAGGGTCGGAACACTGAAGCTTTCTTT,CASDAQGRNTEAFF
TRBV7-9,TRBJ1-2,TRBD1,.,TGTGCCAGCAGCCTGGACAGGGCGCGGTATGGCTACACCTTC,CASSLDRARYGYTF
TRBV4-2,TRBJ2-7,TRBD1,.,TGTGCCAGCAGCCAAACAATATCCCAGGGACAGGTTGCCTACGAGCAGTACTTC,CASSQTISQGQVAYEQYF
TRBV6-6,TRBJ1-1,TRBD1,.,TGTGCCAGCAGTCCTCGACAGGGGCAAGTTGGGGGCTCTGAAGCTTTCTTT,CASSPRQGQVGGSEAFF
TRBV7-9,TRBJ2-7,TRBD1,few,TGTGCCAGCAGCTTAGCGGGACAGGTCTACGAGCAGTACTTC,CASSLAGQVYEQYF
TRBV28,TRBJ2-1,TRBD1,.,TGTGCCAGTTTAATACAGGGGGCTTATAATGAGCAGTTCTTC,CASLIQGAYNEQFF
TRBV25-1,TRBJ1-5,.,.,TGTGCCAGCAGTGAATCAGGGGGCAATCAGCCCCAGCATTTT,CASSESGGNQPQHF
TRBV7-9,TRBJ2-7,.,once,.,CASSLEWGQGAKTYF
TRBV7-6,TRBJ2-1,TRBD2,.,TGTGCCAGCAGCCTAATAGCGGGAGAGTACTACAATGAGCAGTTCTTC,CASSLIAGEYYNEQFF
TRBV4-1,TRBJ2-7,.,.,TGCGCCAGCAGCCAAGATCAGGGCCCCTACGAGCAGTACTTC,CASSQDQGPYEQYF
TRBV28,TRBJ2-3,.,.,TGTGCCAGCAGCCTCTCCAGGGTCCAAGATACGCAGTATTTT,CASSLSRVQDTQYF
TRBV11-2,TRBJ2-1,TRBD2,.,TGTGCCAGCAGCGCCCCGGGACTAGCGGGAGGAAGGAATGAGCAGTTCTTC,CASSAPGLAGGRNEQFF
TRBV28,TRBJ1-3,.,.,TGTGCCAGCAGTCCAAGCGGGTCTCTCTCTGGAAACACCATATATTTT,CASSPSGSLSGNTIYF
TRBV6-5,TRBJ2-3,.,.,TGTGCCAGCGCGCAGGATATCACAGATACGCAGTATTTT,CASAQDITDTQYF
TRBV25-1,TRBJ1-3,.,.,TGTGCCAGCAGTGAACGAAATCTGGACACCGATGGGTTT,CASSERNLDTDGF
TRBV6-2/TRBV6-3,TRBJ1-5,.,.,TGTGCCAGCAGTCCCGGTTTTCGGGGGGTTCGCAATCAGCCCCAGCATTTT,CASSPGFRGVRNQPQHF
TRBV2,TRBJ1-1,.,.,TGTGCCAGCAGGAAAACAGGTGGGGGGACTGAAGCTTTCTTT,CASRKTGGGTEAFF
TRBV7-2,TRBJ2-1,.,once,TGTGCCAGCAGCCTAACACAGGGGAGGTCCTACAATGAGCAGTTCTTC,CASSLTQGRSYNEQFF